This T cell receptor beta chain was sequenced for a study of blood T cell repertoires in COVID-19. Sequencing was performed with immunoSEQ multiplex PCR; in TCRdb, only in-frame clones are kept and a portion is missing. The table includes 200,000 or so clones, around 90% detected once. This CDR3 comprises 14 residues. Germline V gene lookup returns CDR1 SGHRS and CDR2 YFSETQ. Trimming removed 7 bases from V and 2 bases from J; junction bases left unmatched: 9. Specimen: PBMCs or T cells enriched from blood (not recorded which). This receptor was taken from a young man in a cohort exposed to, infected with or recovered from COVID-19 (not recorded which). This chain links TRBV5-1 with TRBJ2-7; 7 bases map to TRBD1. The CDR3 protein is CASQTQGGPYEQYF. CDR3 nucleotide sequence: TGCGCCAGCCAAACCCAAGGGGGCCCCTACGAGCAGTACTTC.